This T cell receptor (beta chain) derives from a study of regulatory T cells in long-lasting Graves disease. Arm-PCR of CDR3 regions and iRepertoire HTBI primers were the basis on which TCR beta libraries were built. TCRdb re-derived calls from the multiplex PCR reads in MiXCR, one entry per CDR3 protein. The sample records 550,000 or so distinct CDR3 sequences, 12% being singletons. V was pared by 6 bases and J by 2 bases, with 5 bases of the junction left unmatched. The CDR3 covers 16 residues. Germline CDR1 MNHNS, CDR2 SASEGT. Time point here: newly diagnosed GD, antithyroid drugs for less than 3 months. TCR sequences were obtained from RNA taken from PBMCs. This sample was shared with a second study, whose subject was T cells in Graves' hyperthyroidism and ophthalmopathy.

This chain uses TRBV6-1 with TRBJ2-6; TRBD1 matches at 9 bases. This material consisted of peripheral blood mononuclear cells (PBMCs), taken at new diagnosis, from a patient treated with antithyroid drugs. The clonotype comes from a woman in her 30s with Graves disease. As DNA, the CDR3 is TGTGCCAGCAGCGACACAGGGGGCACTGGGGCCAACGTCCTGACTTTC. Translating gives CASSDTGGTGANVLTF.